This is a list of T cell receptor beta chains from one sample in a study of blood T cell repertoires in COVID-19. The method was immunoSEQ multiplex PCR; TCRdb's version includes in-frame clones alone and lacks a portion of them. Of 95,000 to 120,000 clones listed, roughly 84% are singletons. The sample comprised peripheral blood. These TCRs come from a woman in her thirties or forties with acute or convalescent COVID-19. Each CDR3 is given with its conserved first and last residue. D genes are given only for firm matches. Some rows have no size entry. The others give once, few or many, or a class for an expanded clone.

V gene	clone size	J gene	D gene	CDR3 protein	CDR3 DNA
TRBV5-5	.	TRBJ2-1	.	CASSLSDSYNEQFF	TGTGCCAGCAGCCTCTCGGACAGCTACAATGAGCAGTTCTTC
TRBV19	.	TRBJ1-1	TRBD1	CASSIGSRGRNTEAFF	TGTGCCAGTAGTATAGGGTCCAGGGGGCGAAACACTGAAGCTTTCTTT
TRBV7-8	.	TRBJ2-4	.	CASSLFGIQYF	TGTGCCAGCAGCTTATTCGGCATTCAGTACTTC
TRBV5-1	.	TRBJ1-5	.	CASSLGDTGQPQHF	TGCGCCAGCAGCTTGGGAGATACGGGTCAGCCCCAGCATTTT
TRBV9	.	TRBJ2-1	.	CASSVGAGARNEQFF	TGTGCCAGCAGCGTAGGGGCGGGGGCCCGGAATGAGCAGTTCTTC
TRBV3-1/TRBV3-2	once	TRBJ1-2	.	CASSLRDTGNYGYTF	TGTGCCAGCAGCCTCCGGGACACTGGTAACTATGGCTACACCTTC
TRBV19	.	TRBJ1-2	.	CASRDSGGQPHGYTF	TGTGCCAGTAGGGACAGCGGGGGACAACCCCATGGCTACACCTTC
TRBV6-5	.	TRBJ1-1	.	CASRVTNEGRAFF	TGTGCCAGCAGAGTTACAAATGAGGGTCGAGCTTTCTTT
TRBV4-1	.	TRBJ1-2	.	CASSPGAPKGYTF	TGCGCCAGCAGCCCAGGTGCGCCGAAGGGCTACACCTTC
TRBV19	.	TRBJ2-7	TRBD1	CASSARTGGRNEQYF	TGTGCCAGTAGTGCCCGGACAGGGGGCCGGAACGAGCAGTACTTC
TRBV21-1	.	TRBJ2-7	.	CASRGLAGSYEQYF	TGTGCCAGCAGAGGGCTAGCGGGGTCCTACGAGCAGTACTTC
TRBV6-5	.	TRBJ2-1	.	CASSSGLPYNEQFF	TGTGCCAGCAGTTCGGGACTGCCTTACAATGAGCAGTTCTTC
TRBV9	.	TRBJ2-1	TRBD2	CASPLSPRGGAFYNEQFF	TGTGCCAGCCCGCTTTCTCCTCGCGGGGGGGCTTTTTACAATGAGCAGTTCTTC